This T cell receptor (beta chain) comes out of a study of blood T cell repertoires in COVID-19 (dated by TCRdb to about 2020). In the study overall: Samples from collaborators originated in the United States, Italy and Spain and spanned both the acute and convalescent phases of COVID-19. The material from the prospective study consisted of cDNA or gDNA derived from T cells, B-cell-depleted T cells, or PBMCs. Subjects who had been exposed to COVID-19, were actively infected with it, or had recovered from it provided the deeply sampled blood TCRbeta repertoires that made up the dataset. The repertoires were made available in a free public database intended to serve as a resource for research on the immune response to SARS-CoV-2. Samples came from the ongoing ImmuneRACE study (first 160 participants) plus 1,254 subjects from 6 global collaborators. Sample metadata almost always included a de-identified subject ID, COVID-19 status, age in years and sex. Where available, HLA class I and class II types were taken from metadata supplied by the sample provider and were not determined by assay-based typing.

TCRbeta CDR3 regions were amplified from genomic DNA by means of the immunoSEQ Assay, a bias-controlled multiplex PCR. The paper's processing steps were these. Within the assay, amplification of reference gene primers was used to estimate how many nucleated cells each sample contained. To quantify the absolute abundance of each unique TCRbeta CDR3 rearrangement, sequence reads were collapsed and filtered. For each sample, productive Simpson clonality was calculated by taking the square root of Simpson's diversity index across productive rearrangements. Imported from immuneACCESS, the table was reduced by TCRdb to in-frame sequences with V and J called. These copies leave out some clones; in studies compared against another copy, an unresolved V gene accounts for under half, and the cause of the remainder is not known. The DNA gave D and trimming, while V, J and clone size come from that table. This sample is represented by 100,000 or so clones; roughly 90% of them were singletons. The top ten hold more than 5.5% of the sample.

About this clone: Its antigen has not been determined. No qualities accompany the bases; no much larger clone lies one base away.

Paper-wide results and their limitations: Clinical and demographic metadata were provided uncurated, with the amount varying by source and participant.

Collaborating institutions collected whole blood in K2EDTA tubes following their own protocols. For TCRbeta analysis, collaborator samples were shipped as frozen whole blood, as isolated PBMCs, or as DNA extracted from either sample type. The origin of this receptor is a woman aged 55-69 years with acute or convalescent COVID-19. Sequencing was done on a sample of peripheral blood.

The DNA is TGCGCCAGCAGCTTGCGGCCTAGTCCGGGACAGGGGGCTAGGCGGGAAAAACTGTTTTTT. This is translated as CASSLRPSPGQGARREKLFF. The chain joins TRBV5-1 to TRBJ1-4, with 12 bases matching TRBD1. V and J are trimmed by 1 base and 8 bases, and the gene matches miss 18 bases of the junction. From the cysteine through the phenylalanine, the CDR3 covers 20 amino acids. The entry retains the CDR3 DNA only, 60 bases that are in frame from base 1. CDR1 and CDR2 (SGHRS, YFSETQ) derive from the germline V gene.